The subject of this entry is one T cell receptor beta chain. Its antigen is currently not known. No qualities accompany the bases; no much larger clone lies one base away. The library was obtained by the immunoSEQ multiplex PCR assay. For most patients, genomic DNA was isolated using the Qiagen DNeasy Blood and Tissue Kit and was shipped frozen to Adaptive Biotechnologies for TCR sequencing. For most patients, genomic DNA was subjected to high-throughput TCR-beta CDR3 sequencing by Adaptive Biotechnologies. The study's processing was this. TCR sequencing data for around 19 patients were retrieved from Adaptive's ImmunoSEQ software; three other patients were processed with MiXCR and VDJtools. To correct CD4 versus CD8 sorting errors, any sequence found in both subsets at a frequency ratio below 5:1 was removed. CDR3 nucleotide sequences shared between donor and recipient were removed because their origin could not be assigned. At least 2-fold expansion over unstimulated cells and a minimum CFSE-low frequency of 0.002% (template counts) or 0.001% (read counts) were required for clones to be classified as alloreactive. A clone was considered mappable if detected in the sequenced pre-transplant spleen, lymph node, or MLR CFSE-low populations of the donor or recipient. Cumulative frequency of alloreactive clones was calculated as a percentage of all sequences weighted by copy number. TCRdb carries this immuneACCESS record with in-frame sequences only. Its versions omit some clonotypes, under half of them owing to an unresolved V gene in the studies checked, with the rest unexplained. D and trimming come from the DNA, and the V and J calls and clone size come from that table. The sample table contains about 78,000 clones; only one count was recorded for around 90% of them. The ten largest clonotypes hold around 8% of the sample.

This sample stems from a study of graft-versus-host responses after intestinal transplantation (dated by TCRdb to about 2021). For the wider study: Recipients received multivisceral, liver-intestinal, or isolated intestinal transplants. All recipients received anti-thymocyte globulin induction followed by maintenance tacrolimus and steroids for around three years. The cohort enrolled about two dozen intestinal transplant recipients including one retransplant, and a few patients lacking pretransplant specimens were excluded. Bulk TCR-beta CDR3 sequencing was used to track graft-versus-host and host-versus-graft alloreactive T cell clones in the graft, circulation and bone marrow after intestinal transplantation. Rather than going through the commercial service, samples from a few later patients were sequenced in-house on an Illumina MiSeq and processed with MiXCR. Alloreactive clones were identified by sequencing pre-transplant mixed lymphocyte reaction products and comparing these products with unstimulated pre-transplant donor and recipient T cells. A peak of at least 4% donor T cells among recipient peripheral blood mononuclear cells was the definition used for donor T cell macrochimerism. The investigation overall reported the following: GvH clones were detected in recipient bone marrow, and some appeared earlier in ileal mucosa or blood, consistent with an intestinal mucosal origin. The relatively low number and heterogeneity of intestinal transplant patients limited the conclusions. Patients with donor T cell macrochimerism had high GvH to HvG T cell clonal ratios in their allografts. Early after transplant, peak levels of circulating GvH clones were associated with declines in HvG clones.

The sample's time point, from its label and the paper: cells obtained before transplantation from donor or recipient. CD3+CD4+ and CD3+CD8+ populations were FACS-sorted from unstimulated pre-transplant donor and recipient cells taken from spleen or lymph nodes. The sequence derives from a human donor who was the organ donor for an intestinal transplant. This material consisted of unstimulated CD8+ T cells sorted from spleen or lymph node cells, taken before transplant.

The CDR3: CASSRTGYQETQYF. The DNA is as follows: TGTGCCAGCAGCCGGACAGGGTATCAAGAGACCCAGTACTTC. The V gene is TRBV7-9 and the J gene is TRBJ2-5, and TRBD1 aligns with 8 junction nucleotides. Trimming removed 5 bases from V and 2 bases from J; the gene matches leave 4 bases unexplained. The germline V gene encodes CDR1 SEHNR and CDR2 FQNEAQ (reference sequence). Its CDR3 holds 14 amino acids, cysteine through phenylalanine. This entry keeps only the CDR3 DNA: 42 bases, framed from base 1.